What follows are 31 T cell receptor beta chains derived from one specimen sequenced in a study of memory CD4+ T cells and cytomegalovirus serostatus (dated by TCRdb to the late 2010s). Single viable CD3+CD4+CD8-CD45RO+ cells were sorted as memory CD4+ T cells on a FACSAria II. Receptor amplification or capture employed the immunoSEQ multiplex PCR assay. TCRdb took this table from immuneACCESS and kept in-frame rearrangements with V and J called. Such tables lack part of the clones; where checked against another copy, unresolved V genes explain under half of the gap, and the rest is unexplained. This sample holds approximately 56,000 clones; roughly 82% were observed only once. The ten largest clonotypes hold 0.4% of the sample. The sequenced sample consisted of memory CD4+ T cells from blood. Receptor source: an adult in good health and CMV-seronegative.

The sample holds one count of this clone. This chain links TRBV19 with TRBJ2-2, with D uncertain. Germline values: CDR1 LNHDA, CDR2 SQIVND (reference sequence). Trimming removed 2 bases at V and 5 bases at J, with 9 bases between. CDR3 length: 14 amino acids. The CDR3 DNA reads TGTGCCAGTAGTATAAGGGTGTGGACCGGGGAGCTGTTTTTT. It is translated as CASSIRVWTGELFF.

The V gene is TRBV5-1, the J gene TRBJ2-2, with a weak D call TRBD2 (6 bases). This CDR3 has 15 residues. Germline V gives CDR1 SGHRS, CDR2 YFSETQ. Deletions cut 2 bases from V and 5 bases from J, with 13 bases between. In nucleotides, the CDR3 is TGCGCCAGCAGCTTAAGGGAGGTGCGGACCGGGGAGCTGTTTTTT. Its translation: CASSLREVRTGELFF.

V and J are TRBV5-1 and TRBJ1-2; TRBD1 matches at 7 bases. Germline values: CDR1 SGHRS, CDR2 YFSETQ. This CDR3 has 14 amino acids. The ends lost 3 bases at V and 4 bases at J; junction bases unmatched: 6. The CDR3, as DNA: TGCGCCAGCAGCTCCCAGACAGGGACCTATGGCTACACCTTC. This codes for CASSSQTGTYGYTF.

This chain joins TRBV7-2 and TRBJ2-7; D is unresolved. The germline gives CDR1 SGHTA, CDR2 FQGNSA. The CDR3 is 14 residues long. Trimming pared 0 bases from V and 3 bases from J, leaving 9 bases between. In DNA form, the CDR3 reads TGTGCCAGCAGCTTAGCGTTTGGGGACTACGAGCAGTACTTC. Residues: CASSLAFGDYEQYF.

V and J are TRBV9 and TRBJ2-3; maybe TRBD2 (6 bases). The germline V gene has CDR1 SGDLS and CDR2 YYNGEE. The V gene lost 2 bases and the J gene lost 2 bases, with 9 bases spanning the gap. CDR3 size: 14 residues. The CDR3 reads CASSVAGNTDTQYF. The CDR3 DNA reads TGTGCCAGCAGCGTCGCGGGGAACACAGATACGCAGTATTTT. Together with reference TRBV9 and TRBJ2-3, the CDR3 gives the full variable domain: DSGVTQTPKHLITATGQRVTLRCSPRSGDLSVYWYQQSLDQGLQFLIQYYNGEERAKGNILERFSAQQFPDLHSELNLSSLELGDSALYFCASSVAGNTDTQYFGPGTRLTVL.

CDR3 protein: CATRPGLAGGTEDTQYF. Here the CDR3 DNA reads TGTGCCACCCGGCCGGGACTAGCGGGGGGGACAGAAGATACGCAGTATTTT. The V gene is TRBV10-3, the J gene TRBJ2-3, with 16 bases fitting TRBD2. With 10 bases clipped from V and 5 bases from J, the junction kept 12 bases outside the gene matches. The CDR3 consists of 17 residues. Germline CDR1 reads ENHRY; CDR2 reads SYGVKD.

This clone showed up just once. The V gene is TRBV5-1, the J gene TRBJ2-3, with 9 bases aligning to TRBD2. In germline, CDR1 is SGHRS, CDR2 YFSETQ. The CDR3 is 16 amino acids. The V gene end was trimmed by 0 bases and the J gene end by 1 base; junction bases not matched to a gene: 3. The CDR3 nucleotides are TGCGCCAGCAGCTTGGAAGGCGGGGGGGGCACAGATACGCAGTATTTT. Protein sequence: CASSLEGGGGTDTQYF.

The gene calls are TRBV10-3 and TRBJ2-7; 7 bases match TRBD1. This CDR3 region has 12 residues. With 6 bases clipped from V and 2 bases from J, the junction kept 1 base outside the gene matches. The germline V gene encodes CDR1 ENHRY and CDR2 SYGVKD. CDR3 sequence reads: CAISGQAYEQYF. The CDR3 DNA follows: TGTGCCATCAGCGGACAGGCCTACGAGCAGTACTTC.

V is TRBV4-2 and J is TRBJ2-2; TRBD1 agrees at 8 bases. CDR3 size: 16 residues. V was clipped by 3 bases and J by 1 base; unmatched bases: 4. In germline, CDR1 is LGHNA, CDR2 YNFKEQ. The CDR3, as DNA: TGTGCCAGCAGCCAGGGGACAGGCCAGAACACCGGGGAGCTGTTTTTT. This encodes CASSQGTGQNTGELFF.

A single count supports this clone. V is TRBV5-1 and J is TRBJ2-3; weak D call: TRBD1 (6 bases). The germline V gene has CDR1 SGHRS and CDR2 YFSETQ. Trimming removed 0 bases at V and 3 bases at J, with 11 bases between. The CDR3 covers 15 residues. In nucleotides, the CDR3 is TGCGCCAGCAGCTTGGGGGGGCGGGTGACAGATACGCAGTATTTT. It encodes CASSLGGRVTDTQYF. The entire variable domain, with the rest obtained from reference TRBV5-1 and TRBJ2-3, is as follows: KAGVTQTPRYLIKTRGQQVTLSCSPISGHRSVSWYQQTPGQGLQFLFEYFSETQRNKGNFPGRFSGRQFSNSRSEMNVSTLELGDSALYLCASSLGGRVTDTQYFGPGTRLTVL.

The CDR3 is CASSAGGRDHSEQYF. The CDR3 DNA reads as TGTGCCAGCAGCGCAGGGGGACGGGACCATTCCGAGCAGTACTTC. The rearrangement uses TRBV9 and TRBJ2-7; 7 bases fit TRBD1. The CDR3 runs 15 residues. V gave up 3 bases and J gave up 6 bases; unmatched junction bases: 12. The germline gives CDR1 SGDLS, CDR2 YYNGEE.

This clone appeared a single time. The chain has TRBV6-6 and TRBJ1-5; the match to TRBD1 covers 7 bases. The ends lost 10 bases at V and 4 bases at J; junction bases unmatched: 7. Per germline, CDR1 MNHNY and CDR2 SVGAGI (reference sequence). The CDR3 loop spans 13 amino acids. CDR3 sequence reads: CAIDRVSNQPQHF. CDR3 sequence (DNA): TGTGCCATCGACAGGGTTTCGAATCAGCCCCAGCATTTT.

This chain joins TRBV19 and TRBJ2-5; 9 nucleotides align to TRBD1. The germline V gene encodes CDR1 LNHDA and CDR2 SQIVND (reference sequence). J lost 5 bases, V lost 9 bases, and 7 bases had no gene match. This CDR3 spans 13 amino acids. CDR3 DNA: TGTGCCAGCAACAGGGGGCGCGGGGAGACCCAGTACTTC. Translated: CASNRGRGETQYF.

V gene TRBV6-1 combines with J gene TRBJ1-4; no firm D call. Germline V gene sequence: CDR1 MNHNS, CDR2 SASEGT. V was trimmed by 3 bases and J by 13 bases, leaving 12 bases between them. This CDR3 region has 12 residues. The CDR3 region has the DNA TGTGCCAGCAGTGATGGTCAGAGAATACTGTTTTTT. It yields the protein CASSDGQRILFF.

The V call is TRBV7-2, the J call TRBJ1-1, with 8 bases lining up with TRBD1. With V trimmed by 5 bases and J by 5 bases, 10 bases remained unmatched. In germline, CDR1 is SGHTA, CDR2 FQGNSA. This CDR3 has 15 residues. This chain's CDR3 is CASSPRLQGGTEAFF. In nucleotides, the CDR3 is TGTGCCAGCAGCCCGCGATTACAGGGGGGAACTGAAGCTTTCTTT.

The chain is built from TRBV18 and TRBJ2-5; perhaps TRBD1 as D (6 bases). Trimming took 5 bases from V and 1 from J, leaving 11 bases between them. There are 14 residues in the CDR3. Germline CDR1 and CDR2: KGHSH and LQKENI. In DNA form, the CDR3 reads TGTGCCAGCTCAAAGACAGGCACCCAAGAGACCCAGTACTTC. This sequence encodes CASSKTGTQETQYF. Supplemented by reference TRBV18 and TRBJ2-5, the full variable domain reads NAGVMQNPRHLVRRRGQEARLRCSPMKGHSHVYWYRQLPEEGLKFMVYLQKENIIDESGMPKERFSAEFPKEGPSILRIQQVVRGDSAAYFCASSKTGTQETQYFGPGTRLLVL.

The chain carries TRBV5-6 and TRBJ2-2; D might be TRBD1 (6 bases). CDR3 length: 16 residues. The germline V gene has CDR1 SGHDT and CDR2 YYEEEE. The V end lost 0 bases, the J end lost 4 bases, and 13 bases lay between the germline ends. The CDR3: CASSLAGDQGTGELFF. CDR3 DNA: TGTGCCAGCAGCTTGGCAGGGGACCAGGGCACCGGGGAGCTGTTTTTT.

The V call is TRBV27, the J call TRBJ1-6, with D tentatively TRBD1 (5 bases). CDR1 and CDR2 (germline): MNHEY, SMNVEV (reference sequence). The CDR3 runs to 14 residues. The V and J ends lost 2 bases and 10 bases respectively, with 12 bases between them. The CDR3 coding sequence is TGTGCCAGCAGTTTAGCCGGGACCCAATCACCCCTCCACTTT. It yields the protein CASSLAGTQSPLHF.

The chain combines TRBV7-3 with TRBJ2-7, with 9 nucleotides matching TRBD1. The CDR3 loop spans 17 amino acids. Unmatched junction bases numbered 11, after V lost 3 bases and J lost 2 bases. In germline, CDR1 is SGHTA, CDR2 FQGTGA. CDR3 in amino acids: CASSFSGTGTGTYEQYF. The CDR3 DNA reads as TGTGCCAGCAGCTTCTCCGGGACCGGGACAGGGACCTACGAGCAGTACTTC.

The sample holds one count of this clone. The chain links TRBV21-1 to TRBJ1-4. TRBV21-1 has pseudogene status. The CDR3 consists of 19 residues. In DNA, the CDR3 is TGTGCCAGCAGCAAAGAGAAAAGTCGGGCAGGCCCAACTAATGAAAAACTGTTTTTT. Encoded protein: CASSKEKSRAGPTNEKLFF.

J is TRBJ1-1 and V is TRBV27; a possible D gene is TRBD1 (6 bases). The CDR3 covers 13 residues. Germline values: CDR1 MNHEY, CDR2 SMNVEV (reference sequence). V lost 6 bases and J 5 bases, leaving 13 bases between the germline ends. CDR3 residues: CASRWGRGTEAFF. The CDR3 DNA reads as TGTGCCAGCAGGTGGGGGCGAGGGACTGAAGCTTTCTTT.

The CDR3 sequence: CATQGYNEQFF. CDR3 bases: TGTGCCACTCAGGGGTACAATGAGCAGTTCTTC. This chain links TRBV15 with TRBJ2-1, with D perhaps TRBD1 (6 bases). Trimming cost V 9 bases and J 4 bases, with 7 bases left between them. The CDR3 contains 11 residues. The germline gives CDR1 LNHNV, CDR2 YYDKDF (reference sequence).

V usage is TRBV4-1 and J usage is TRBJ2-1, with D tentatively TRBD2 (5 bases). This CDR3 has 13 amino acids. The V gene lost 0 bases and the J gene lost 9 bases, with 9 bases spanning the gap. Per germline, CDR1 MGHRA and CDR2 YSYEKL. The CDR3 loop is CASSQDRAAEQFF. The CDR3 coding sequence is TGCGCCAGCAGCCAAGATCGAGCGGCTGAGCAGTTCTTC.

This clone was seen a handful of times. The J gene is TRBJ1-4, the V gene TRBV4-1, with a weak D call TRBD1 (6 bases). Germline V gene sequence: CDR1 MGHRA, CDR2 YSYEKL. The CDR3 is 14 residues long. V was shortened by 6 bases and J by 0 bases, with 8 bases between the two germline ends. This CDR3 reads CASRQGATNEKLFF. The CDR3, as DNA: TGCGCCAGCAGACAGGGTGCAACTAATGAAAAACTGTTTTTT.

The chain employs TRBV4-2 and TRBJ2-7, with D perhaps TRBD1 (5 bases). This CDR3 has 14 residues. The ends were cut back, 4 bases at V and 4 bases at J, with 14 bases in the middle. Per germline, CDR1 LGHNA and CDR2 YNFKEQ. The CDR3 here is CASSLRRVGYEQYF. The CDR3 DNA is TGTGCCAGCAGCCTTCGCAGGGTAGGTTACGAGCAGTACTTC.

The rearrangement links TRBV30 to TRBJ1-5; 7 nucleotides agree with TRBD1. J was trimmed by 2 bases and V by 2 bases; bases with no gene match: 15. Germline CDR1 is GTSNPN and CDR2 is SVGIG (reference sequence). This CDR3 has 18 amino acids. CDR3 nucleotide sequence: TGTGCCTGGAGTTTGGGATACAGGGGCCATAGGGGCAATCAGCCCCAGCATTTT. Translated: CAWSLGYRGHRGNQPQHF.

The table lists this clone with a few counts. The chain couples TRBV7-2 to TRBJ1-1; no clear D. V lost 0 bases, J lost 1 base, and 6 bases lay in between. The germline V gene encodes CDR1 SGHTA and CDR2 FQGNSA. The CDR3 contains 14 residues. DNA of the CDR3: TGTGCCAGCAGCTTAGCGGGGTCGAACACTGAAGCTTTCTTT. It yields the protein CASSLAGSNTEAFF.

The chain combines TRBV4-2 with TRBJ2-6, with a weak D call TRBD1 (6 bases). Per the germline V gene, CDR1 is LGHNA and CDR2 is YNFKEQ. V lost 3 bases and J lost 4, with 13 bases in between. The CDR3 spans 16 residues. CDR3: CASSQTGVRGANVLTF. DNA of the CDR3: TGTGCCAGCAGCCAGACAGGCGTGAGGGGGGCCAACGTCCTGACTTTC.

The chain is built from TRBV5-1 and TRBJ2-1; 15 nucleotides line up with TRBD2. CDR3 size: 18 residues. The germline V gene has CDR1 SGHRS and CDR2 YFSETQ. The J segment lost 5 bases and the V segment lost 0 bases, leaving 6 bases of the junction unmatched. CDR3 nucleotide sequence: TGCGCCAGCAGCTTGGCCGGGACTAGCGGGGGGCCCCACAATGAGCAGTTCTTC. Translation: CASSLAGTSGGPHNEQFF.

This chain connects TRBV4-3 to TRBJ1-1, with no clear D. The CDR3 consists of 13 residues. Trimming removed 0 bases at V and 5 bases at J, with 7 bases between. The germline gives CDR1 LGHNA, CDR2 YSLEER. The DNA for the CDR3 is TGCGCCAGCAGCCAAGAAAAGAGGACTGAAGCTTTCTTT. Amino acids: CASSQEKRTEAFF.

The chain couples TRBV4-3 to TRBJ1-1; D is possibly TRBD1 (5 bases). Germline assignment: CDR1 LGHNA and CDR2 YSLEER. Trimming left V 2 bases short and J 5 bases short, with 9 bases between. The CDR3 length is 13 residues. The chain's CDR3 is CASSQTAGTEAFF. The DNA of the CDR3 is TGCGCCAGCAGCCAAACAGCAGGGACTGAAGCTTTCTTT.